The following is a TCR beta chain sequence with its context. Ten or more counts support this clonotype. Its recognized antigen is unknown. Base qualities are not provided; no much larger clone lies one nucleotide away. Receptor libraries were prepared by PCR. TCRdb lists the instrument as Illumina HiSeq 2500. Molecular barcoding was employed in the preparation of TCR libraries, with unique molecular identifiers being used to normalize TCRbeta repertoire quantification. TCRdb redid the processing of the public reads, applying fastp at Q25 and MiXCR, and retained in-frame beta chains. Rows with one shared CDR3 protein collapse into an entry with the most common genes and DNA. In this sample the table shows approximately 32,000 distinct CDR3 sequences, about 7% of which occur a single time. Clones ranked in the top ten supply approximately 30% of the sample. The sample comes from a study of T-cell reconstitution after alpha-beta-depleted transplantation in children (dated by TCRdb to about 2016). At the level of the whole study: Using TCR repertoire profiling, the study quantitatively followed how T-cell immune reconstitution unfolded in children after TCRalphabeta/CD19-depleted allogeneic hematopoietic cell transplantation. Results and caveats for the whole study, not just this receptor: Over subsequent months, a decline in hyperexpanded clone frequencies was noted, and after one year, T-cell counts and TCRbeta diversity were mostly ascribed to newly produced T cells. The apparently early recovery of alphabetaT-cell counts about two months after transplant reportedly depended on only several hundred rapidly expanded clones that came from non-depleted graft cells. In some patients, the high TCRbeta diversity seen at day 60 was put down to recipient T cells and intrathymic progenitors that had survived conditioning.

The sample's time point label, decoded: day 60 (about 2 months) after transplantation. The intended sense of this specimen's treatment or condition label: allogeneic hematopoietic cell transplantation with graft depleted of TCRalphabeta T cells and CD19 B cells. The transplant recipients were children given TCRalphabeta/CD19-depleted allogeneic hematopoietic cell grafts. V loses 7 bases of germline sequence and J loses 0 bases, and the interval between the two ends is 14 bases. The CDR3 runs 15 residues from the cysteine to the phenylalanine. Of the read, only the CDR3 DNA is kept; its 45 bases are in frame from base 1.

The clonotype originates from a child under two years old who had a stem cell transplant for acute myeloid leukemia, so the T cells may come from the graft donor. The source was peripheral blood, collected 60 days after TCRalphabeta/CD19-depleted stem cell transplant. The receptor chain draws on TRBV12-3 or TRBV12-4 and TRBJ2-3; tentative D gene TRBD1, with 5 bases matching. CDR3 sequence: CASTRTRPSTDTQYF. The DNA sequence follows: TGTGCCAGCACTAGGACACGGCCTAGCACAGATACGCAGTATTTT.